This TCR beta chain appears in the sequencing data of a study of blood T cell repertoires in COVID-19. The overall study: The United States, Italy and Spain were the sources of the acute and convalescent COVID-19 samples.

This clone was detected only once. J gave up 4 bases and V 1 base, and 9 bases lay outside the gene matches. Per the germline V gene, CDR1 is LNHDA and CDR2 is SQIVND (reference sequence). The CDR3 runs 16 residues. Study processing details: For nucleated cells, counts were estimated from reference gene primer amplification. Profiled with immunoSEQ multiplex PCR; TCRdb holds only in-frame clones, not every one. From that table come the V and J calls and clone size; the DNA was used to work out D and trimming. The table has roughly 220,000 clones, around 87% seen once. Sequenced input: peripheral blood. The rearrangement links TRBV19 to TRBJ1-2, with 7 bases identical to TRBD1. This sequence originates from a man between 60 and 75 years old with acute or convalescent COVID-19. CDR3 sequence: CASSIAPPQGSYGYTF. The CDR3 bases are TGTGCCAGTAGTATAGCGCCCCCACAGGGGTCCTATGGCTACACCTTC.